This entry lists 10 T cell receptor beta chains sequenced from one sample in a study of blood T cell repertoires in COVID-19. Measured with immunoSEQ multiplex PCR; TCRdb has only the in-frame clones, and not every one. The table lists about 190,000 clones, 80% to 85% of them singletons, with 20% in the top ten. Sequenced: peripheral blood. These receptors originate from a human donor in a cohort sampled during active COVID-19.

The CDR3 here is CASSSFGGLAGGTPGELFF. The CDR3 coding sequence is TGCGCCAGCAGCTCTTTTGGTGGACTAGCGGGAGGTACCCCCGGGGAGCTGTTTTTT. The genes are TRBV5-1 and TRBJ2-2, with TRBD2 matching over 14 bases. The CDR3 sequence is 19 residues long. Trimming at V came to 3 bases and at J to 6 bases, leaving 13 bases not matched to a gene. From germline, CDR1 is SGHRS and CDR2 YFSETQ.

CDR3 region: CASSQVGGGAGETQYF. The CDR3 DNA reads as TGTGCCAGCAGCCAAGTAGGCGGGGGGGCCGGGGAGACCCAGTACTTC. V is TRBV3-1 (or the pseudogene TRBV3-2) and J is TRBJ2-5; 9 bases match TRBD2. V dropped 1 base and J dropped 5; count of bases not matched to a gene: 8. The CDR3 spans 16 residues. Germline V CDR1 and CDR2: LGHDT, YNNKEL (reference sequence).

The chain is built from TRBV7-2 and TRBJ1-1, with D maybe TRBD1 (6 bases). Germline loops: CDR1 SGHTA, CDR2 FQGNSA. The CDR3 loop spans 13 amino acids. V was pared by 5 bases and J by 1 base, with 8 bases between. This CDR3 reads CASSTDRNTEAFF. The CDR3 coding sequence is TGTGCCAGCAGCACGGACAGGAACACTGAAGCTTTCTTT. Full variable domain (outside the CDR3, taken from reference TRBV7-2 and TRBJ1-1): GAGVSQSPSNKVTEKGKDVELRCDPISGHTALYWYRQSLGQGLEFLIYFQGNSAPDKSGLPSDRFSAERTGGSVSTLTIQRTQQEDSAVYLCASSTDRNTEAFFGQGTRLTVV.

The table lists this clone with a count of one. The J gene is TRBJ2-1, the V gene TRBV11-3, with TRBD2 matching 7 bases. Germline values: CDR1 SGHNT, CDR2 YENEEA. The CDR3 runs to 17 residues. With V trimmed by 1 base and J by 10 bases, 16 bases remained unmatched. The chain's CDR3 is CASSLGAGDYRAGEQFF. The CDR3 DNA is TGTGCCAGCAGCTTAGGGGCCGGGGACTACCGTGCGGGGGAGCAGTTCTTC.

The chain is built from TRBV3-1 (or the pseudogene TRBV3-2) and TRBJ1-5, with D unresolved. Trimming left V 2 bases short and J 6 bases short, with 8 bases between. CDR1 and CDR2 from the germline V gene are LGHDT and YNNKEL (reference sequence). The CDR3 extends over 13 amino acids. CDR3 in DNA: TGTGCCAGCAGCCAACGGGGTCTTCAGCCCCAGCATTTT. Amino acids: CASSQRGLQPQHF.

This chain links TRBV7-8 with TRBJ2-1, with TRBD1 matching 7 bases. The germline V gene encodes CDR1 SGHVS and CDR2 FQNEAQ. The CDR3 spans 13 residues. Trimming cost V 11 bases and J 5 bases; bases outside gene matches: 9. The CDR3 DNA reads TGTGCCGTAGGGGGACAGACTAACAATGAGCAGTTCTTC. This encodes CAVGGQTNNEQFF.

About this clone itself: Germline is not matched at one junction end, which may reflect a read error. The chain links TRBV5-4 to TRBJ1-2; D is uncertain. Germline-derived CDR1 and CDR2 are SGHNT and YYREEE (reference sequence). CDR3 size: 12 residues. In DNA form, the CDR3 reads TGTGCCAGCAGCTTGGCCGAGGGCCGCCGGGCCTTC. Translating it yields CASSLAEGRRAF.

This chain links TRBV24-1 with TRBJ2-5; D perhaps matches TRBD2 (7 bases). Looked up from germline, CDR1 is KGHDR and CDR2 is SFDVKD. Deletions cut 3 bases from V and 5 bases from J, with 15 bases between. The CDR3 is 15 amino acids. The CDR3: CATSDPTGLGETQYF. The CDR3, as DNA: TGTGCCACCAGTGATCCGACAGGACTAGGGGAGACCCAGTACTTC.

The chain uses TRBV5-1 and TRBJ2-1; perhaps TRBD2 as D (5 bases). Germline lookup yields CDR1 SGHRS and CDR2 YFSETQ. The CDR3 is made up of 16 amino acids. Trimming removed 0 bases at V and 4 bases at J, with 14 bases between. CDR3 region: CASSLAGERLYNEQFF. Written as DNA, the CDR3 is TGCGCCAGCAGCTTGGCCGGTGAGCGGTTATACAATGAGCAGTTCTTC.

This clone has a handful of counts. The chain combines TRBV24-1 with TRBJ2-2; D remains unclear. This CDR3 is 16 amino acids long. Between the trimmed V and J ends, which lost 7 bases and 0 bases, there was a span of 14 bases. Germline-derived CDR1 and CDR2 are KGHDR and SFDVKD. In DNA, the CDR3 is TGTGCCACCAGCCATTCCCCCACAGCGAACACCGGGGAGCTGTTTTTT. Amino acid sequence: CATSHSPTANTGELFF.